A selection of T cell receptor beta chains follows, all from one sample in a study of blood T cells in healthy people across ages. TCRdb processed the 5' RACE reads anew with MiXCR; each CDR3 protein has one entry. The sample holds 750,000 to 1,000,000 distinct CDR3 sequences; just under 30% are singletons and the top ten take about a tenth. The sample was also reused in another study, on T cells of mothers and their children.

Sequences were obtained from blood. These receptors were collected from a woman in her thirties or forties in good health. Each CDR3 is given with its conserved first and last residue. D genes are given only for firm matches. Clone size is stated in some rows and not others, as once, few, many or a class when expanded.

size,J,D,V,length,DNA,CDR3
few,TRBJ2-3,TRBD2,TRBV28,14,TGTGCCAGCAAGACTAGCGGGAGCACAGATACGCAGTATTTT,CASKTSGSTDTQYF
many,TRBJ1-1,NA,TRBV6-6,13,TGTGCCAGCAGTTCGACAGACAAATATACAGCTTTCTTT,CASSSTDKYTAFF
few,TRBJ2-7,TRBD1,TRBV7-3,14,TGTGCCAGCAGCTTGGGACAGGATCTGAACGAGCAGTACTTC,CASSLGQDLNEQYF
few,TRBJ1-2,NA,TRBV3-1,13,TGTGCCAGCAGCCAAGATCCGGTCTATGGCTACACCTTC,CASSQDPVYGYTF
NA,TRBJ2-7,NA,TRBV7-9,14,TGTGCCAGCAGCTACGCGGGGATCGGTTACGAGCAGTACTTC,CASSYAGIGYEQYF
NA,TRBJ2-1,TRBD2,TRBV27,16,TGTGCCAGCAGTTCGGGGACTAGCGGGATAGGGAATGAGCAGTTCTTC,CASSSGTSGIGNEQFF
NA,TRBJ1-5,NA,TRBV24-1,13,TGTGCCACCAGTAGGGACGGGGGTCAGCCCCAGCATTTT,CATSRDGGQPQHF
few,TRBJ1-6,NA,TRBV7-8,15,TGTGCCAGCAGCTTAGTGGGGACTAGAAATTCACCCCTCCACTTT,CASSLVGTRNSPLHF
NA,TRBJ1-1,TRBD1,TRBV20-1,16,TGCAGTGCTAACGGACAGGGGTCAAATTTATTCTCTGAAGCTTTCTTT,CSANGQGSNLFSEAFF
NA,TRBJ2-7,NA,TRBV28,12,TGTGCCAGCCAGGACAGTCAGTACGAGCAGTACTTC,CASQDSQYEQYF
NA,TRBJ1-4,TRBD1,TRBV20-1,15,TGCAGTGCTAGAGAGCTTGGACAGGGGGATGAAAAACTGTTTTTT,CSARELGQGDEKLFF
many,TRBJ2-5,NA,TRBV12-3/TRBV12-4,18,TGTGCCAGCAGTTACAACGACAGAAGAGGGAGCCCTCAAGAGACCCAGTACTTC,CASSYNDRRGSPQETQYF
NA,TRBJ1-1,TRBD1,TRBV20-1,13,TGCAGTGCTACAGGGGGGAAGAACACTGAAGCTTTCTTT,CSATGGKNTEAFF
few,TRBJ2-3,NA,TRBV7-2,14,TGTGCCAGCAGCTCAATCGGCGGGTCAGATACGCAGTATTTT,CASSSIGGSDTQYF
NA,TRBJ1-5,TRBD1,TRBV6-6,15,TGTGCCAGCAGTTACGATGACAGGGGGAACCAGCCCCAGCATTTT,CASSYDDRGNQPQHF
NA,TRBJ2-3,TRBD2,TRBV7-3,15,TGTGCCAGCAGCCCACTAGCGGGGGGGCCGGGTACGCAGTATTTT,CASSPLAGGPGTQYF
NA,TRBJ2-5,TRBD2,TRBV7-9,16,TGTGCCAGCAGCTTTGGGACTAGCGGGAGTGGTAATGAGCAGTACTTC,CASSFGTSGSGNEQYF
many,TRBJ1-2,TRBD1,TRBV7-6,16,TGTGCCAGCAGCCCGGGACAGGGCAGAGCTAACTATGGCTACACCTTC,CASSPGQGRANYGYTF
NA,TRBJ1-5,NA,TRBV20-1,17,TGCAGTGCTGTACAGCGGGGACGACGGATTAGCAATCAGCCCCAGCATTTT,CSAVQRGRRISNQPQHF
many,TRBJ2-6,TRBD1,TRBV20-1,15,TGCAGTGGTCGGGGGACAGGGTCTGGGGCCAACGTCCTGACTTTC,CSGRGTGSGANVLTF